This entry features one TCR beta chain sequence. The data originate from a study of control samples from healthy donors and cancer patients. The J segment lost 6 bases and the V segment lost 5 bases, leaving 6 bases of the junction unmatched. The CDR3 spans 14 residues. Per the germline V gene, CDR1 is MNHEY and CDR2 is SVGEGT. Only in-frame clones appear in the TCRdb table, and some are missing; sequencing was by immunoSEQ multiplex PCR. The sample holds some 130,000 clones, 80% to 95% seen once. The TCR was taken from a young man in good health. This chain uses TRBV6-2 or TRBV6-3 with TRBJ2-2, with TRBD1 matching 7 bases. The material sequenced was blood. CDR3 sequence: CASSLTGKAGELFF. The CDR3 nucleotides read TGTGCCAGCAGTCTGACAGGGAAGGCCGGGGAGCTGTTTTTT.